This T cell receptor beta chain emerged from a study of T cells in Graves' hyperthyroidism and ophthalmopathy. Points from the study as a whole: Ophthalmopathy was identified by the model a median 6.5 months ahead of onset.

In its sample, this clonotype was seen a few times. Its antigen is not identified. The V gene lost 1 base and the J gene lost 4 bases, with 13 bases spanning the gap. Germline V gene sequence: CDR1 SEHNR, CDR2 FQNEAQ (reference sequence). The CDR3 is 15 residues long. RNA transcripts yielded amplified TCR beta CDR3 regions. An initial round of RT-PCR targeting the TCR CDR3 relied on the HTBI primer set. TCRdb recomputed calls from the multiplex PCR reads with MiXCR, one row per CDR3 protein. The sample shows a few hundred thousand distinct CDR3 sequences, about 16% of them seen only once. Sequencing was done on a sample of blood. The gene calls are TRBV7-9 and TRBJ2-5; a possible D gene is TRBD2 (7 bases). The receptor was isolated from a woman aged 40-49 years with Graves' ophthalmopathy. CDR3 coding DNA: TGTGCCAGCAGCTTAGACTCGGGGGGCCTAGAGACCCAGTACTTC. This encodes CASSLDSGGLETQYF.